This TCR beta chain was sequenced for a study of T cell responses to AZD1222 COVID-19 vaccine. Notes on this clone: The antigen is not known.

Whole-study results and caveats: Spike-specific TCR breadth and depth grew following two AZD1222 doses.

The V gene's germline CDR1 is GTSNPN and CDR2 SVGIG (reference sequence). CDR3 length: 13 amino acids. V dropped 4 bases and J dropped 0 bases, with 7 bases sitting between them. Produced via immunoSEQ multiplex PCR; TCRdb's table is partial and in-frame only. The table lists roughly 140,000 clones, 90% of them singletons. The source was peripheral blood, collected 28 days after the second AZD1222 dose. This chain joins TRBV30 and TRBJ2-1; no firm D call. This TCR came from an adult who received the AZD1222 COVID-19 vaccine. CDR3 nucleotides: TGTGCCTGGAACCATCTCTCCTACAATGAGCAGTTCTTC. Translation: CAWNHLSYNEQFF.